Each of the 23 T cell receptor beta chains below was sequenced from the same sample in a study of shared T cell receptors in the human thymus. Data came from immunoSEQ multiplex PCR; TCRdb stores just in-frame clones and leaves some out. Among some 660,000 clones, more than 70% were seen once, and the ten largest hold 0.0094%. This sample also belongs to another study, concerning human thymus T cells.

What was sequenced was thymocytes. The receptor source for this set is a boy in the first two years of life with a congenital heart defect.

This chain connects TRBV15 to TRBJ2-5; TRBD1 agrees at 9 bases. The germline V gene encodes CDR1 LNHNV and CDR2 YYDKDF (reference sequence). Trimming cost V 3 bases and J 5 bases; bases outside gene matches: 19. CDR3 size: 19 residues. CDR3 nucleotides: TGTGCCACCAGCAGGTCAGGAAAACAGGGGGCGAAATTGGAGGAGACCCAGTACTTC. Its translation: CATSRSGKQGAKLEETQYF. Combining the CDR3 with reference TRBV15 and TRBJ2-5 gives the whole variable domain DAMVIQNPRYQVTQFGKPVTLSCSQTLNHNVMYWYQQKSSQAPKLLFHYYDKDFNNEADTPDNFQSRRPNTSFCFLDIRSPGLGDTAMYLCATSRSGKQGAKLEETQYFGPGTRLLVL.

Here the CDR3 DNA reads TGTGCCAGCAGCACCGGGACAGCTCATTACGCCGGGGAGCTGTTTTTT. Protein sequence: CASSTGTAHYAGELFF. J is TRBJ2-2 and V is TRBV7-9, with 7 bases matching TRBD1. Trimming took 5 bases from V and 6 from J; bases not matched to a gene: 12. The length of the CDR3 is 16 residues. The V gene's germline CDR1 is SEHNR and CDR2 FQNEAQ (reference sequence). Variable domain in full (rest from reference TRBV7-9 and TRBJ2-2): DTGVSQNPRHKITKRGQNVTFRCDPISEHNRLYWYRQTLGQGPEFLTYFQNEAQLEKSRLLSDRFSAERPKGSFSTLEIQRTEQGDSAMYLCASSTGTAHYAGELFFGEGSRLTVL.

The V gene is TRBV2, the J gene TRBJ2-7, with 7 bases that match TRBD2. The CDR3 has 19 amino acids. Germline V lookup: CDR1 SNHLY, CDR2 FYNNEI. With 3 bases clipped from V and 0 bases from J, the junction kept 17 bases outside the gene matches. DNA for the CDR3: TGTGCCAGCAGTGATGGATGGGGTGGGGACTACGGAACCTCCTACGAGCAGTACTTC. This codes for CASSDGWGGDYGTSYEQYF. The variable domain in full, completed from reference TRBV2 and TRBJ2-7, reads EPEVTQTPSHQVTQMGQEVILRCVPISNHLYFYWYRQILGQKVEFLVSFYNNEISEKSEIFDDQFSVERPDGSNFTLKIRSTKLEDSAMYFCASSDGWGGDYGTSYEQYFGPGTRLTVT.

The V call is TRBV19, the J call TRBJ1-5, with D possibly matching TRBD1 (6 bases). Germline CDR1 and CDR2: LNHDA and SQIVND (reference sequence). The CDR3 is 15 amino acids. Trimming took 5 bases from V and 2 from J, leaving 13 bases between them. The CDR3 spells CASSPRAGGNQPQHF. In nucleotides, the CDR3 is TGTGCCAGTAGTCCGAGGGCAGGGGGCAATCAGCCCCAGCATTTT. Together with reference TRBV19 and TRBJ1-5, the CDR3 gives the full variable domain: DGGITQSPKYLFRKEGQNVTLSCEQNLNHDAMYWYRQDPGQGLRLIYYSQIVNDFQKGDIAEGYSVSREKKESFPLTVTSAQKNPTAFYLCASSPRAGGNQPQHFGDGTRLSIL.

The chain couples TRBV13 to TRBJ1-1; no firm D call. The CDR3 consists of 13 residues. Trimming left V 8 bases short and J 5 bases short, with 15 bases between. The germline CDR1 and CDR2 sequences are PRHDT and FYEKMQ (reference sequence). CDR3 sequence reads: CASGYLGGTEAFF. The CDR3 bases are TGTGCCAGCGGCTACCTCGGAGGTACTGAAGCTTTCTTT.

The chain couples TRBV5-4 to TRBJ2-5; 7 bases align to TRBD1. The tail of the sequence fits TRBJ2-7 better, so the J call may be wrong. Germline V lookup: CDR1 SGHNT, CDR2 YYREEE (reference sequence). The CDR3 consists of 12 residues. CDR3 nucleotide sequence: TGTGCCAGCAGAGGACAGGACTACGAGCAGTACTTC. Amino acid sequence: CASRGQDYEQYF.

The chain has TRBV27 and TRBJ2-5; 10 positions match TRBD2. Trimming cost V 0 bases and J 5 bases; bases outside gene matches: 6. CDR1 and CDR2 (germline): MNHEY, SMNVEV (reference sequence). CDR3 size: 16 residues. The CDR3 DNA is TGTGCCAGCAGTTTATCGATAGCGGGAGGCCACGAGACCCAGTACTTC. This codes for CASSLSIAGGHETQYF.

The chain uses TRBV4-1 and TRBJ1-5, with D perhaps matching TRBD1 (5 bases). This CDR3 has 18 amino acids. Germline V gene lookup returns CDR1 MGHRA and CDR2 YSYEKL. The ends were cut back, 1 base at V and 7 bases at J, with 23 bases in the middle. The CDR3 DNA sequence: TGCGCCAGCAGCCAAGCAAACCAGTCCGCCCAGGGCGGCCAGCCCCAGCATTTT. It is translated as CASSQANQSAQGGQPQHF.

The gene calls are TRBV5-1 and TRBJ2-5; maybe TRBD1 (6 bases). The CDR3 consists of 17 residues. In germline, CDR1 is SGHRS, CDR2 YFSETQ. Between the trimmed V and J ends, which lost 4 bases and 2 bases, there was a span of 21 bases. CDR3 sequence (DNA): TGCGCCAGCAGCCACCCCCAGAGAGACAGGCTACAAGAGACCCAGTACTTC. Translation: CASSHPQRDRLQETQYF.

This chain joins TRBV6-5 and TRBJ2-1; 15 bases match TRBD2. Germline lookup yields CDR1 MNHEY and CDR2 SVGAGI. Trimming removed 6 bases from V and 13 bases from J; junction bases left unmatched: 7. The CDR3 sequence is 14 residues long. The CDR3 DNA reads as TGTGCCAGCAGGCCCGGGACTAGCGGGAGGCCCCAGTTCTTC. Protein product: CASRPGTSGRPQFF.

The gene calls are TRBV28 and TRBJ2-5; possibly TRBD1 for D (5 bases). This CDR3 region has 14 residues. From germline, CDR1 is MDHEN and CDR2 SYDVKM. The V gene lost 6 bases and the J gene lost 3 bases, with 14 bases spanning the gap. This chain's CDR3 is CASSSPDRKETQYF. The CDR3 DNA reads as TGTGCCAGCAGCTCACCCGACAGAAAAGAGACCCAGTACTTC.

The genes are TRBV13 and TRBJ1-4, with D maybe TRBD1 (6 bases). The V and J ends lost 5 bases and 12 bases respectively, with 16 bases between them. Germline CDR1 PRHDT, CDR2 FYEKMQ (reference sequence). This CDR3 has 13 residues. CDR3 DNA sequence: TGTGCCAGCAGCCAAACGGACAGCTCCGAACTGTTTTTT. As protein: CASSQTDSSELFF.

V is TRBV4-2 and J is TRBJ2-1; a possible D gene is TRBD2 (6 bases). CDR3 length: 16 residues. V lost 4 bases and J 4 bases, leaving 17 bases between the germline ends. Germline V gene lookup returns CDR1 LGHNA and CDR2 YNFKEQ. The CDR3 coding sequence is TGTGCCAGCAGCCCCCCTTCGCGGGGCGGATACAATGAGCAGTTCTTC. Its translation is CASSPPSRGGYNEQFF.

The genes are TRBV29-1 and TRBJ2-3; D is unresolved. Germline V lookup: CDR1 SQVTM, CDR2 ANQGSEA. The CDR3 runs to 14 residues. Trimming stripped 6 bases from V and 0 bases from J, with 13 bases between. The CDR3 protein is CSVERSTSTDTQYF. The CDR3 region has the DNA TGCAGCGTGGAGAGGTCAACTAGCACAGATACGCAGTATTTT.

The chain uses TRBV18 and TRBJ2-1, with 7 bases matching TRBD2. V lost 0 bases and J lost 8; bases outside the gene matches: 13. This CDR3 comprises 17 residues. The V gene's germline CDR1 is KGHSH and CDR2 LQKENI. CDR3 coding DNA: TGTGCCAGCTCACCACCGGGGGTAGCGGGCCGGGGGGATGAGCAGTTCTTC. Its translation is CASSPPGVAGRGDEQFF.

This chain links TRBV15 with TRBJ2-7; 10 positions match TRBD2. V lost 1 base and J lost 3; bases outside the gene matches: 9. The CDR3 contains 17 residues. CDR1 is LNHNV and CDR2 is YYDKDF in the germline V gene (reference sequence). The CDR3, as DNA: TGTGCCACCAGCAGAGGGTTGTTAGCGGGAGGTTTCTACGAGCAGTACTTC. Its translation: CATSRGLLAGGFYEQYF.

This sequence joins TRBV6-1 and TRBJ1-1; D might be TRBD1 (5 bases). CDR3 length: 12 amino acids. V gave up 8 bases and J gave up 4 bases, with 11 bases separating them. The germline gives CDR1 MNHNS, CDR2 SASEGT. The CDR3 DNA reads as TGTGCCAGCGGTCAGGGTGGCACTGAAGCTTTCTTT. It translates to CASGQGGTEAFF.

The rearrangement joins TRBV7-3 to TRBJ2-7; D might be TRBD1 (6 bases). The CDR3 runs 14 residues. The ends were cut back, 2 bases at V and 5 bases at J, with 13 bases in the middle. Germline CDR1 reads SGHTA; CDR2 reads FQGTGA. The CDR3 nucleotides read TGTGCCAGCAGCTTAGACGGGACATCAAACGAGCAGTACTTC. Encoded protein: CASSLDGTSNEQYF.

The rearrangement links TRBV5-4 to TRBJ1-1, with 7 bases lining up with TRBD1. Germline-derived CDR1 and CDR2 are SGHNT and YYREEE (reference sequence). V was clipped by 3 bases and J by 11 bases; unmatched bases: 7. This CDR3 contains 12 residues. The CDR3 bases are TGTGCCAGCAGCTCCGACAGGGTTCGGGCTTTCTTT. Its protein product is CASSSDRVRAFF. Full variable domain (remainder filled in from reference TRBV5-4 and TRBJ1-1): ETGVTQSPTHLIKTRGQQVTLRCSSQSGHNTVSWYQQALGQGPQFIFQYYREEENGRGNFPPRFSGLQFPNYSSELNVNALELDDSALYLCASSSDRVRAFFGQGTRLTVV.

This rearrangement joins TRBV7-8 to TRBJ1-2, with 10 nucleotides matching TRBD1. CDR1 and CDR2 from the germline V gene are SGHVS and FQNEAQ. The J segment lost 5 bases and the V segment lost 5 bases, leaving 5 bases of the junction unmatched. The CDR3 totals 14 residues. CDR3 DNA: TGTGCCAGCAGCCTGGGACAGGGGAATTATGGCTACACCTTC. This sequence encodes CASSLGQGNYGYTF. Based on the CDR3 plus reference TRBV7-8 and TRBJ1-2, the full variable domain is GAGVSQSPRYKVAKRGQDVALRCDPISGHVSLFWYQQALGQGPEFLTYFQNEAQLDKSGLPSDRFFAERPEGSVSTLKIQRTQQEDSAVYLCASSLGQGNYGYTFGSGTRLTVV.

This rearrangement joins TRBV18 to TRBJ1-1; maybe TRBD1 (5 bases). The length of the CDR3 is 15 residues. The V end lost 3 bases, the J end lost 0 bases, and 11 bases lay between the germline ends. From germline, CDR1 is KGHSH and CDR2 LQKENI. Here the CDR3 DNA reads TGTGCCAGCTCACCGGTACAGGTTCTGAACACTGAAGCTTTCTTT. It codes for CASSPVQVLNTEAFF.

This chain links TRBV28 with TRBJ2-7; 8 positions match TRBD1. The V gene's germline CDR1 is MDHEN and CDR2 SYDVKM. The CDR3 runs 13 residues. The J segment lost 2 bases and the V segment lost 8 bases, leaving 5 bases of the junction unmatched. DNA of the CDR3: TGTGCCAGCCGGAAGGACAGGGCCTACGAGCAGTACTTC. Its translation: CASRKDRAYEQYF.

In its sample, this clone was seen once. The chain combines TRBV28 with TRBJ2-1; 10 bases match TRBD2. In germline, CDR1 is MDHEN, CDR2 SYDVKM. The CDR3 totals 15 residues. V gave up 3 bases and J gave up 4 bases; unmatched junction bases: 3. As DNA, the CDR3 is TGTGCCAGCAGTTTTCTAGCGGGGGTATACAATGAGCAGTTCTTC. Amino acid sequence: CASSFLAGVYNEQFF. Drawing the rest from reference TRBV28 and TRBJ2-1, the complete variable domain is DVKVTQSSRYLVKRTGEKVFLECVQDMDHENMFWYRQDPGLGLRLIYFSYDVKMKEKGDIPEGYSVSREKKERFSLILESASTNQTSMYLCASSFLAGVYNEQFFGPGTRLTVL.